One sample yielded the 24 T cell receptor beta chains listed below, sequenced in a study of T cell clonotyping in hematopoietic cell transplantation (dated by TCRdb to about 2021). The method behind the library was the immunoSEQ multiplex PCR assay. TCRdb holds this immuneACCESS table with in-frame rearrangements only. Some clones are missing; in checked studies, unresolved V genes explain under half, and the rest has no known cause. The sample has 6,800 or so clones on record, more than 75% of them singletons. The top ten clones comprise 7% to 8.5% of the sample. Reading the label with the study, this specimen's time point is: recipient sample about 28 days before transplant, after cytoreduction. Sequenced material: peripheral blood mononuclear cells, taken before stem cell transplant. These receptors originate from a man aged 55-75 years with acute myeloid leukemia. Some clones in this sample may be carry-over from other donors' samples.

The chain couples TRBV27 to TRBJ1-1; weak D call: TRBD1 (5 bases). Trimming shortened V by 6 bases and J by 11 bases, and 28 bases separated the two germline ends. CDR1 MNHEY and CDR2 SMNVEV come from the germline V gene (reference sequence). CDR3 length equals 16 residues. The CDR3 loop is CASSRGAGVGQEWAFF. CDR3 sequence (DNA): TGTGCCAGCAGCAGAGGGGCAGGCGTAGGGCAGGAATGGGCTTTCTTT.

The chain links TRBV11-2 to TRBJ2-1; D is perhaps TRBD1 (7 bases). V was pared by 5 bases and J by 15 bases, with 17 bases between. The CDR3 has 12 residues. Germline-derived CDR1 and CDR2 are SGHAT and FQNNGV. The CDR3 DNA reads TGTGCCAGCAGCCCAGGGGGAGGACTAAGGTTCTTC. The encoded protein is CASSPGGGLRFF. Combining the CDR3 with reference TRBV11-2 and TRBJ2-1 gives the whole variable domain EAGVAQSPRYKIIEKRQSVAFWCNPISGHATLYWYQQILGQGPKLLIQFQNNGVVDDSQLPKDRFSAERLKGVDSTLKIQPAKLEDSAVYLCASSPGGGLRFFGPGTRLTVL.

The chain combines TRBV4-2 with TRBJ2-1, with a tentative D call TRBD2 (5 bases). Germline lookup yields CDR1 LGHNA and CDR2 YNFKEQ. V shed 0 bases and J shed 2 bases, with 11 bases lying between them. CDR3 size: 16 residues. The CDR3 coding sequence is TGTGCCAGCAGCCAAGATCCGGAGGCTCCCTACAATGAGCAGTTCTTC. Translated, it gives CASSQDPEAPYNEQFF.

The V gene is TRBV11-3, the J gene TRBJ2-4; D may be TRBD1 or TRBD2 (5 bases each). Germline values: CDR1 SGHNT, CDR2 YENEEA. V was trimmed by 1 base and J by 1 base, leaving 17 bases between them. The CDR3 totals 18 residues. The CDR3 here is CASSLGQGADWAKNIQYF. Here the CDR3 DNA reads TGTGCCAGCAGCTTAGGTCAGGGAGCGGATTGGGCCAAAAACATTCAGTACTTC.

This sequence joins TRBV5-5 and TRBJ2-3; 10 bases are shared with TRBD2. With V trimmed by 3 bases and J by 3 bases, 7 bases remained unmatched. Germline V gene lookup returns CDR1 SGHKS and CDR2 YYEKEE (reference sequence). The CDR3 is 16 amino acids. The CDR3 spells CASSSLAGGVTDTQYF. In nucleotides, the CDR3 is TGTGCCAGCAGCTCGTTAGCGGGAGGAGTGACAGATACGCAGTATTTT.

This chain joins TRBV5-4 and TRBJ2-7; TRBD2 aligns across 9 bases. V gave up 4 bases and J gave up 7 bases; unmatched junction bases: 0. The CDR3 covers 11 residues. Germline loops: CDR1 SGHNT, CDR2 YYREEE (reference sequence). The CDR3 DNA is TGTGCCAGCAGCGCGGGAGGGGAGCAGTACTTC. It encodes CASSAGGEQYF.

The CDR3 DNA reads TGTGCCAGCAGCTTAGGCAGCGGGAGGCTCTACGAGCAGTACTTC. Translation: CASSLGSGRLYEQYF. The chain couples TRBV7-2 to TRBJ2-7; TRBD2 matches at 9 bases. This CDR3 has 15 residues. CDR1 SGHTA and CDR2 FQGNSA come from the germline V gene. With V trimmed by 1 base and J by 3 bases, 4 bases remained unmatched. Based on the CDR3 plus reference TRBV7-2 and TRBJ2-7, the full variable domain is GAGVSQSPSNKVTEKGKDVELRCDPISGHTALYWYRQSLGQGLEFLIYFQGNSAPDKSGLPSDRFSAERTGGSVSTLTIQRTQQEDSAVYLCASSLGSGRLYEQYFGPGTRLTVT.

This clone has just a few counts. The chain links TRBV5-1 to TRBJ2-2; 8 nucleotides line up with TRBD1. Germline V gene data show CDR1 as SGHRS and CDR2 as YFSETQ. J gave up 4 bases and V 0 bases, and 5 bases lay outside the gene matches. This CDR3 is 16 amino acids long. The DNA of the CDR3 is TGCGCCAGCAGCTTGGCGGGGACAGGCAGCACCGGGGAGCTGTTTTTT. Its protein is CASSLAGTGSTGELFF.

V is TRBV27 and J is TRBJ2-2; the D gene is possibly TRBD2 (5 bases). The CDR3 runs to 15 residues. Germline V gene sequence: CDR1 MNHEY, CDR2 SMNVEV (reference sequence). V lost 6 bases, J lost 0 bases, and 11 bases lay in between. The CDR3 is CASRFKGANTGELFF. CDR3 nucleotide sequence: TGTGCCAGCAGGTTCAAGGGAGCGAACACCGGGGAGCTGTTTTTT.

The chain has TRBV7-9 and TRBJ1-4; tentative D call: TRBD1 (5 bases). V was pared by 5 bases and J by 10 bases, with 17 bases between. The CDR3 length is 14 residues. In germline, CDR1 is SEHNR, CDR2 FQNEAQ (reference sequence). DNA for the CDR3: TGTGCCAGCAGCCTCACAGGAGGGTCGAGAAAACTGTTTTTT. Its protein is CASSLTGGSRKLFF.

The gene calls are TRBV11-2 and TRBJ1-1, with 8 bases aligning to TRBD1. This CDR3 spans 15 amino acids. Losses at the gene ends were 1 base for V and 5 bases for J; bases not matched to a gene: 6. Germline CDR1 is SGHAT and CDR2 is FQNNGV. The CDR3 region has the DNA TGTGCCAGCAGCTTAGGACAGGGGACGTTGACTGAAGCTTTCTTT. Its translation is CASSLGQGTLTEAFF.

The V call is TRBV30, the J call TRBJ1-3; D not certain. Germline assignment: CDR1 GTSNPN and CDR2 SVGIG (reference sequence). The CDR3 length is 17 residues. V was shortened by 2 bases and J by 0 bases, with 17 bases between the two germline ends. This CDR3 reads CAWSPLAGDFSGNTIYF. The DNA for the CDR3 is TGTGCCTGGAGTCCATTAGCTGGAGACTTCTCTGGAAACACCATATATTTT.

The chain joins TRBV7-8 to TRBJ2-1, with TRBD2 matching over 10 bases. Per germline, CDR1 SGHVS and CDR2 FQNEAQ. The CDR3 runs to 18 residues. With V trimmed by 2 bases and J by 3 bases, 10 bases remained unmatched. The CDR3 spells CASSLFSGSGGFYNEQFF. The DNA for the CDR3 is TGTGCCAGCAGCTTATTCTCGGGTAGCGGGGGGTTCTACAATGAGCAGTTCTTC.

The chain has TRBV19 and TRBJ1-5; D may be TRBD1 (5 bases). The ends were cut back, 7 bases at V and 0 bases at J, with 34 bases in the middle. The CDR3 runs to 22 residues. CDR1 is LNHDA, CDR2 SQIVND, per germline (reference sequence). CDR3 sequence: CASKGRGRVQTALGYSNQPQHF. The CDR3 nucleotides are TGTGCCAGTAAGGGACGTGGCAGGGTCCAAACCGCCCTCGGTTATAGCAATCAGCCCCAGCATTTT. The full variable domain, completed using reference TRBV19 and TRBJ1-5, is DGGITQSPKYLFRKEGQNVTLSCEQNLNHDAMYWYRQDPGQGLRLIYYSQIVNDFQKGDIAEGYSVSREKKESFPLTVTSAQKNPTAFYLCASKGRGRVQTALGYSNQPQHFGDGTRLSIL.

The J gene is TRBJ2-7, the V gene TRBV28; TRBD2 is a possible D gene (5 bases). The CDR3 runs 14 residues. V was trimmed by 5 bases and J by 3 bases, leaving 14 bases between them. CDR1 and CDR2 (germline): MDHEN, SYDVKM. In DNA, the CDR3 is TGTGCCAGCAGTGAGGGAGCGTCCTACTACGAGCAGTACTTC. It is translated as CASSEGASYYEQYF.

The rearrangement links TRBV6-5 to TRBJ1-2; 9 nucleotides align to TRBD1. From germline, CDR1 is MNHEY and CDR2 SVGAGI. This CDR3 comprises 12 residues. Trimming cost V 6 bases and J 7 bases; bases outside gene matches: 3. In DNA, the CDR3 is TGTGCCAGCAGGGGACAGGGTGGTGGCTACACCTTC. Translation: CASRGQGGGYTF.

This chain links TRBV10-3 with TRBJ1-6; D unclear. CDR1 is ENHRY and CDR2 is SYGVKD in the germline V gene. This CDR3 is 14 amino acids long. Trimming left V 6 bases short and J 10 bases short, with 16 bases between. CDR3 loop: CAIRPEAAGSPLHF. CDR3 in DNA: TGTGCCATCAGGCCCGAGGCGGCTGGATCACCCCTCCACTTT.

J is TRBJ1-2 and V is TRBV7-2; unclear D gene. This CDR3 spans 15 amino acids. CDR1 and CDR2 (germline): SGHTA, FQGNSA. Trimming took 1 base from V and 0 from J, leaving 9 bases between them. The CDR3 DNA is TGTGCCAGCAGCTTAGAAGTAGGAGCTAACTATGGCTACACCTTC. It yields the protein CASSLEVGANYGYTF. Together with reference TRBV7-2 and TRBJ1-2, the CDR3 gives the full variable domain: GAGVSQSPSNKVTEKGKDVELRCDPISGHTALYWYRQSLGQGLEFLIYFQGNSAPDKSGLPSDRFSAERTGGSVSTLTIQRTQQEDSAVYLCASSLEVGANYGYTFGSGTRLTVV.

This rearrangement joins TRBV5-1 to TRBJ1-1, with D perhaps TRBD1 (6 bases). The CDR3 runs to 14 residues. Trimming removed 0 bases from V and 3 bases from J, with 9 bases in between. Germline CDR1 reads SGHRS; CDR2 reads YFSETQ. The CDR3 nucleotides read TGCGCCAGCAGCTTGGGCCAGGGGTACACTGAAGCTTTCTTT. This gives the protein CASSLGQGYTEAFF. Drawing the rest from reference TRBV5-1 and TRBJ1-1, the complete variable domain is KAGVTQTPRYLIKTRGQQVTLSCSPISGHRSVSWYQQTPGQGLQFLFEYFSETQRNKGNFPGRFSGRQFSNSRSEMNVSTLELGDSALYLCASSLGQGYTEAFFGQGTRLTVV.

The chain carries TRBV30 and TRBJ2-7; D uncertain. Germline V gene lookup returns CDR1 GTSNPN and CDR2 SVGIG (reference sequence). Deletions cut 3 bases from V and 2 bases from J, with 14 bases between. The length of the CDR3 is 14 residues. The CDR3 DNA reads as TGTGCCTGGAGCGGCAGGCCCGCCGCCTACGAGCAGTACTTC. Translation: CAWSGRPAAYEQYF.

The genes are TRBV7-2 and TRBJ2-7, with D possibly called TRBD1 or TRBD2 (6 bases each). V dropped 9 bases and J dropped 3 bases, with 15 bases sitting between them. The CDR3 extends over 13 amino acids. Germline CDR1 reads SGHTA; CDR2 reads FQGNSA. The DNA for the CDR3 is TGTGCCAGTACAACGGGGGCGGGCTACGAGCAGTACTTC. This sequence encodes CASTTGAGYEQYF.

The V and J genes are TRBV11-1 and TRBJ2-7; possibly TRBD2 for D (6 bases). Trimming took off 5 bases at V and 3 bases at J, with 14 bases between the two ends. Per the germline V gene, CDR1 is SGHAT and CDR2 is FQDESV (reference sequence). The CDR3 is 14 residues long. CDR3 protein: CASSRRRGSYEQYF. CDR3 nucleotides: TGTGCCAGCAGCCGGAGGAGGGGCAGCTACGAGCAGTACTTC.

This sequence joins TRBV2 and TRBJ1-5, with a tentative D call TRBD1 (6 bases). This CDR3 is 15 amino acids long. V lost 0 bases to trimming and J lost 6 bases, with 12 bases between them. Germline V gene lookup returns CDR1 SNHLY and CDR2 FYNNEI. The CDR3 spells CASSEARRGTQPQHF. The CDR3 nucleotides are TGTGCCAGCAGTGAAGCGCGGAGGGGGACTCAGCCCCAGCATTTT.

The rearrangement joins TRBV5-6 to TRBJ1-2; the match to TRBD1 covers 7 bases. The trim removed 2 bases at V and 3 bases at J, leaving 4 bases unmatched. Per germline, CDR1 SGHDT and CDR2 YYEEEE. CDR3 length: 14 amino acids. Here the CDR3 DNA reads TGTGCCAGCAGCTTCTTTGGACAGGACTATGGCTACACCTTC. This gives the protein CASSFFGQDYGYTF.